A single sample is the source of the 25 T cell receptor beta chains below, sequenced in a study of shared clonotypes between healthy human individuals. Naive CD8 cells lacked CD45RO, underwent positive selection for CCR7 and left out terminally differentiated effector memory CD45RA+ cells. Method: immunoSEQ multiplex PCR; TCRdb's copy keeps in-frame clones and lacks some. The table records about 700,000 clones, 90% to 95% of them present only once. Sequencing used naive CD8+ T cells sorted from blood. The receptors shown here come from a man aged 30 to 45 in good health.

The rearrangement uses TRBV2 and TRBJ2-2; D uncertain. The length of the CDR3 is 15 residues. The V end was cut by 5 bases, the J end by 0 bases, with 10 bases between. Germline V CDR1 and CDR2: SNHLY, FYNNEI. DNA of the CDR3: TGTGCCAGCAGTACCTCGTTCGCGAACACCGGGGAGCTGTTTTTT. Translation gives CASSTSFANTGELFF.

Note on this clone: The germline gene is not matched at one end of the junction; a read error may be the cause. CDR3 residues: CASSEVMGGANVLTF. The CDR3 bases are TGTGCCAGCAGTGAAGTTATGGGAGGGGCAAACGTCCTGACTTTC. V and J are TRBV6-1 and TRBJ2-6; 7 bases fit TRBD2. This CDR3 is 15 amino acids long. The germline V gene encodes CDR1 MNHNS and CDR2 SASEGT.

J is TRBJ1-1 and V is TRBV4-2, with D perhaps matching TRBD1 (5 bases). V was clipped by 1 base and J by 0 bases, with 18 bases between them. Germline lookup yields CDR1 LGHNA and CDR2 YNFKEQ. The CDR3 covers 18 residues. CDR3 amino acids: CASSQVLRDADMNTEAFF. CDR3 nucleotides: TGTGCCAGCAGCCAAGTGCTCCGGGACGCTGATATGAACACTGAAGCTTTCTTT.

This sequence joins TRBV19 and TRBJ2-1; TRBD1 matches 7 bases. V was clipped by 5 bases and J by 9 bases; unmatched bases: 16. CDR1 LNHDA and CDR2 SQIVND come from the germline V gene (reference sequence). This CDR3 has 16 amino acids. This CDR3 reads CASSLVGTGEFIEQFF. DNA for the CDR3: TGTGCCAGTAGTTTGGTGGGTACAGGGGAATTTATTGAGCAGTTCTTC. Variable domain in full (rest from reference TRBV19 and TRBJ2-1): DGGITQSPKYLFRKEGQNVTLSCEQNLNHDAMYWYRQDPGQGLRLIYYSQIVNDFQKGDIAEGYSVSREKKESFPLTVTSAQKNPTAFYLCASSLVGTGEFIEQFFGPGTRLTVL.

This rearrangement joins TRBV27 to TRBJ1-1; D call uncertain. Germline CDR1 reads MNHEY; CDR2 reads SMNVEV (reference sequence). Trimming removed 10 bases at V and 7 bases at J, with 22 bases between. This CDR3 spans 14 amino acids. The CDR3 is CATHLRNEVGEAFF. The DNA of the CDR3 is TGTGCCACCCATCTCCGCAACGAGGTCGGTGAAGCTTTCTTT.

The chain is built from TRBV20-1 and TRBJ1-5; perhaps TRBD1 as D (5 bases). CDR1 and CDR2 from the germline V gene are DFQATT and SNEGSKA (reference sequence). The V end lost 0 bases, the J end lost 14 bases, and 11 bases lay between the germline ends. The CDR3 spans 11 residues. CDR3 in amino acids: CSARDGTVEHF. The CDR3 coding sequence is TGCAGTGCTAGAGACGGGACGGTCGAGCATTTT.

The CDR3, as DNA: TGTGCCATCACAGGTGTCCAGGGAGAGGGCACAGATACGCAGTATTTT. Its protein product is CAITGVQGEGTDTQYF. This chain connects TRBV10-3 to TRBJ2-3; D is tentatively TRBD1 or TRBD2 (5 bases each). Germline V lookup: CDR1 ENHRY, CDR2 SYGVKD. The CDR3 is 16 residues long. Trimming left V 7 bases short and J 1 base short, with 18 bases between.

This clone appeared a single time. This chain joins TRBV6-6 and TRBJ2-2, with D possibly matching TRBD1 (5 bases). V lost 5 bases and J lost 5, with 9 bases in between. The CDR3 runs to 13 residues. Germline V lookup: CDR1 MNHNY, CDR2 SVGAGI (reference sequence). CDR3 coding DNA: TGTGCCAGCAGTCACGCAGGGACCGGGGAGCTGTTTTTT. Protein sequence: CASSHAGTGELFF.

J is TRBJ2-1 and V is TRBV7-9, with TRBD1 identical over 8 bases. CDR3 length: 18 amino acids. With 4 bases clipped from V and 0 bases from J, the junction kept 11 bases outside the gene matches. Germline V gene data show CDR1 as SEHNR and CDR2 as FQNEAQ (reference sequence). CDR3 region: CASSSLSGQGRSYNEQFF. The DNA for the CDR3 is TGTGCCAGCAGCTCCCTCAGCGGACAGGGCCGCTCCTACAATGAGCAGTTCTTC.

J is TRBJ2-4 and V is TRBV7-9, with 7 bases that match TRBD1. Germline V lookup: CDR1 SEHNR, CDR2 FQNEAQ (reference sequence). The CDR3 spans 12 residues. Trimming cost V 4 bases and J 8 bases; bases outside gene matches: 2. CDR3: CASSYRGYIQYF. The DNA of the CDR3 is TGTGCCAGCAGCTACAGGGGTTACATTCAGTACTTC.

The rearrangement joins TRBV5-1 to TRBJ2-7; the match to TRBD1 covers 7 bases. Germline-derived CDR1 and CDR2 are SGHRS and YFSETQ. This CDR3 contains 13 residues. V shed 6 bases, J shed 4 bases, and the junction held 7 bases outside the gene matches. Here the CDR3 reads CASMGTEDYEQYF. The DNA for the CDR3 is TGCGCCAGCATGGGGACAGAAGATTACGAGCAGTACTTC.

This clone appeared a single time. V usage is TRBV11-2 and J usage is TRBJ1-5; no reliable D call. The CDR3 has 12 amino acids. CDR1 SGHAT and CDR2 FQNNGV come from the germline V gene. Trimming took 4 bases from V and 4 from J, leaving 5 bases between them. CDR3 in amino acids: CASSSQNQPQHF. Here the CDR3 DNA reads TGTGCCAGCAGCTCGCAGAATCAGCCCCAGCATTTT.

The chain carries TRBV28 and TRBJ2-7; D remains unclear. This CDR3 spans 17 amino acids. The ends were cut back, 2 bases at V and 3 bases at J, with 20 bases in the middle. Germline-derived CDR1 and CDR2 are MDHEN and SYDVKM. The CDR3 protein is CASSLPRTGTNVYEQYF. Written as DNA, the CDR3 is TGTGCCAGCAGTTTACCCCGGACGGGCACGAACGTCTACGAGCAGTACTTC.

V gene TRBV28 combines with J gene TRBJ1-5; no clear D gene. Germline CDR1 is MDHEN and CDR2 is SYDVKM. V dropped 2 bases and J dropped 4 bases, with 6 bases sitting between them. CDR3 length: 13 residues. CDR3 DNA: TGTGCCAGCAGTTTAATGGGGAATCAGCCCCAGCATTTT. Protein: CASSLMGNQPQHF.

This chain connects TRBV2 to TRBJ2-7; 9 nucleotides match TRBD2. Trimming removed 4 bases from V and 3 bases from J; junction bases left unmatched: 4. Germline-derived CDR1 and CDR2 are SNHLY and FYNNEI. CDR3 length: 14 residues. CDR3 loop: CASSGLAVGYEQYF. The CDR3, as DNA: TGTGCCAGCAGTGGACTAGCGGTGGGCTACGAGCAGTACTTC.

V gene TRBV19 combines with J gene TRBJ2-5, with D unresolved. The V end was cut by 4 bases, the J end by 3 bases, with 6 bases between. Germline CDR1 LNHDA, CDR2 SQIVND (reference sequence). This CDR3 region has 12 residues. This CDR3 is CASSKAKETQYF. In DNA form, the CDR3 reads TGTGCCAGTAGTAAAGCGAAAGAGACCCAGTACTTC. Using reference TRBV19 and TRBJ2-5 for the parts outside the CDR3, the full variable domain is DGGITQSPKYLFRKEGQNVTLSCEQNLNHDAMYWYRQDPGQGLRLIYYSQIVNDFQKGDIAEGYSVSREKKESFPLTVTSAQKNPTAFYLCASSKAKETQYFGPGTRLLVL.

The V call is TRBV7-6, the J call TRBJ1-3; no clear D gene. Trimming removed 7 bases from V and 0 bases from J, with 16 bases in between. From germline, CDR1 is SGHVS and CDR2 FNYEAQ. The CDR3 loop spans 16 amino acids. In DNA, the CDR3 is TGTGCCAGCATCCTCAACATACACCTCTCTGGAAACACCATATATTTT. Residues: CASILNIHLSGNTIYF.

The chain recombines TRBV27 with TRBJ2-1; D uncertain. CDR3 length: 15 residues. Trimming removed 6 bases from V and 6 bases from J, with 18 bases in between. In germline, CDR1 is MNHEY, CDR2 SMNVEV (reference sequence). DNA for the CDR3: TGTGCCAGCAGCCTTAGTAAAGGAGCAGGCAATGAGCAGTTCTTC. Amino acids: CASSLSKGAGNEQFF.

J is TRBJ2-1 and V is TRBV2; no clear D. This CDR3 contains 17 residues. In germline, CDR1 is SNHLY, CDR2 FYNNEI. The V end was cut by 8 bases, the J end by 2 bases, with 22 bases between. The CDR3 DNA follows: TGTGCCAGCTTTGCAGGTATTCTCCCTACTCCCTACAATGAGCAGTTCTTC. Encoded protein: CASFAGILPTPYNEQFF.

The chain recombines TRBV19 with TRBJ2-3; 13 positions match TRBD2. The V segment lost 5 bases and the J segment 2 bases; nucleotides outside the gene matches: 7. The CDR3 contains 17 residues. The germline CDR1 and CDR2 sequences are LNHDA and SQIVND (reference sequence). The CDR3 bases are TGTGCCAGTAGTCTCGGACTAGCGGGAGTAATCACAGATACGCAGTATTTT. Translation: CASSLGLAGVITDTQYF.

The gene calls are TRBV5-4 and TRBJ2-3, with TRBD2 matching 12 bases. CDR3 length: 16 residues. The V and J ends lost 9 bases and 0 bases, in that order; junction bases with no gene match: 8. Per the germline V gene, CDR1 is SGHNT and CDR2 is YYREEE (reference sequence). The CDR3 region is CATPGTSGSSTDTQYF. In nucleotides, the CDR3 is TGTGCCACCCCCGGGACTAGCGGGTCTAGCACAGATACGCAGTATTTT.

This chain connects TRBV7-6 to TRBJ1-2; 7 bases align to TRBD1. This CDR3 contains 15 residues. Germline V CDR1 and CDR2: SGHVS, FNYEAQ. The junction had 9 bases not matched to a gene; V was cut back by 4 bases and J by 4 bases. The CDR3 loop reads CASSSRTGPSYGYTF. The CDR3 DNA is TGTGCCAGCAGCTCCCGGACAGGTCCTAGCTATGGCTACACCTTC.

This sequence joins TRBV4-3 and TRBJ2-7, with a possible D match to TRBD2 (5 bases). With 4 bases removed from V and 2 bases from J, the gap between germline ends came to 18 bases. CDR3 length equals 16 residues. Germline CDR1 is LGHNA and CDR2 is YSLEER. The CDR3 reads CASSPSFRGVAYEQYF. The CDR3 DNA sequence: TGCGCCAGCAGCCCAAGTTTTCGGGGAGTGGCCTACGAGCAGTACTTC.

V gene TRBV7-2 combines with J gene TRBJ1-5; no definite D call. The CDR3 runs to 17 residues. Trimming removed 2 bases at V and 3 bases at J, with 17 bases between. From germline, CDR1 is SGHTA and CDR2 FQGNSA. The CDR3 DNA sequence: TGTGCCAGCAGCTTACGCTCCAGGTCGACCCACAATCAGCCCCAGCATTTT. Translating it yields CASSLRSRSTHNQPQHF.

The genes are TRBV2 and TRBJ2-7; 11 positions agree with TRBD2. V lost 6 bases and J lost 3; bases outside the gene matches: 4. The CDR3 is 14 amino acids. Germline lookup yields CDR1 SNHLY and CDR2 FYNNEI. CDR3 sequence (DNA): TGTGCCAGCAGCCTTGGGACTAGCGGCTACGAGCAGTACTTC. Protein product: CASSLGTSGYEQYF.